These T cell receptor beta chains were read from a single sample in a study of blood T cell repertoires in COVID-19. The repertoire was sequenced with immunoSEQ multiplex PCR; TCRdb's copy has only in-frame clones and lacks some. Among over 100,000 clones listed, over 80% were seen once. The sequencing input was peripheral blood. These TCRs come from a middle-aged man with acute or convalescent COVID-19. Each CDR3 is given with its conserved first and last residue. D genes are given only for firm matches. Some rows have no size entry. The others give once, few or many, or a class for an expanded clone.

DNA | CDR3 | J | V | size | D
TGTGCCAGTACTGTAACTAGCGCGGGAGATACGCAGTATTTT | CASTVTSAGDTQYF | TRBJ2-3 | TRBV19 | few | TRBD2
TGTGCCAGCAGCTTAGATCGGGGTAGCGGGAGCCCTCCGAACAATGAGCAGTTCTTC | CASSLDRGSGSPPNNEQFF | TRBJ2-1 | TRBV11-2 | NA | TRBD2
TGTGCCAGCAGTAGGACTAGCGGGAGCTACGAGCAGTACTTC | CASSRTSGSYEQYF | TRBJ2-7 | TRBV2 | NA | TRBD2
TGTGCCAGCAGCGCGGGGGGTGAAAAACTGTTTTTT | CASSAGGEKLFF | TRBJ1-4 | TRBV9 | NA | NA
TGTGCCAGCAGTGGTGGGCTAGCGGGGCCGCCCGGGCAAAACATTCAGTACTTC | CASSGGLAGPPGQNIQYF | TRBJ2-4 | TRBV25-1 | once | TRBD2
TGTGCCAGCCCTACAGGGGGATTGAACACTGAAGCTTTCTTT | CASPTGGLNTEAFF | TRBJ1-1 | TRBV6-5 | NA | TRBD1
TGTGCCATCAGTGGGGATTTAGCGGGGGCAGCCTACAATGAGCAGTTCTTC | CAISGDLAGAAYNEQFF | TRBJ2-1 | TRBV10-3 | NA | TRBD2
TGTGCCAGCAGCGCCACTAGCGGGGGTTACGAGCAGTACTTC | CASSATSGGYEQYF | TRBJ2-7 | TRBV5-4 | NA | TRBD2
TGTGCCAGCTCACCACAGGGGGCAGATCAGCCCCAGCATTTT | CASSPQGADQPQHF | TRBJ1-5 | TRBV18 | NA | TRBD1
TGCGCCAGCAGCTTGGCGCTAGCGGGATGGGACATTCAGTACTTC | CASSLALAGWDIQYF | TRBJ2-4 | TRBV5-1 | NA | TRBD2
TGTGCCAGCAGCCGTACTAGCGGCCTCGATACGCAGTATTTT | CASSRTSGLDTQYF | TRBJ2-3 | TRBV7-9 | NA | TRBD2
TGTGCCACCAGTGAGCAGACAGGGGGCTGGAAGACCCAGTACTTC | CATSEQTGGWKTQYF | TRBJ2-5 | TRBV24-1 | NA | TRBD1
TGTGCTAGTGGCCGCGACAGGGGTCCCTCTAACTATGGCTACACCTTC | CASGRDRGPSNYGYTF | TRBJ1-2 | TRBV12-5 | NA | TRBD1
TGTGCCAGCTCACCAATGGGCAGGGAAGTCGCGCAGTACTTC | CASSPMGREVAQYF | TRBJ2-7 | TRBV18 | NA | NA
TGTGCCAGCAGACGGACTAGCGGGAGCAATGAGCAGTTCTTC | CASRRTSGSNEQFF | TRBJ2-1 | TRBV6-5 | NA | TRBD2
TGTGCCAGTAGTACTACAGTGTTGTTAGGGGACTATGGCTACACCTTC | CASSTTVLLGDYGYTF | TRBJ1-2 | TRBV19 | NA | NA
TGTGCCAGCAGCCCCCAGGGGCGGACTAGCGGCTACAATGAGCAGTTCTTC | CASSPQGRTSGYNEQFF | TRBJ2-1 | TRBV5-8 | NA | TRBD2
TGTGCCAGCAGTGAATCGGGAGGGGGGCTGAACATTCAGTACTTC | CASSESGGGLNIQYF | TRBJ2-4 | TRBV25-1 | NA | TRBD2
TGTGCCAGCAGTGAACAGGTCTACGAGCAGTACTTC | CASSEQVYEQYF | TRBJ2-7 | TRBV2 | once | NA
TGTGCCAGCAGCGTCGGACTTCAAGAGACCCAGTACTTC | CASSVGLQETQYF | TRBJ2-5 | TRBV14 | NA | NA